This T cell receptor (beta chain) was profiled in a study of blood T cell repertoires in COVID-19. The overall study: Sites in the United States, Italy and Spain provided acute and convalescent COVID-19 samples. T cells, B-cell-depleted T cells, or PBMCs provided the cDNA or gDNA that served as material.

Original processing methods: Cell counts per sample came from amplifying reference gene primers. Profiling relied on immunoSEQ multiplex PCR, and the TCRdb table lists in-frame clones only, not all of them. The V and J calls and clone size were taken over from that table, and D and trimming were inferred from the DNA. The sample carries approximately 110,000 clones, roughly nine tenths recorded once. Sample: peripheral blood. This clonotype was sampled from a woman older than 75 with acute or convalescent COVID-19.

CDR3 sequence (DNA): TGTGCCAGCAGCCAAGATTTCTCGTTACTTGCCTACGAGCAGTACTTC. This encodes CASSQDFSLLAYEQYF. The chain recombines TRBV14 with TRBJ2-7; D uncertain. CDR3 length: 16 residues. The germline V gene has CDR1 SGHDN and CDR2 FVKESK. V lost 0 bases and J 2 bases, leaving 14 bases between the germline ends.